This is a list of T cell receptor beta chains from one sample in a study of cytomegalovirus exposure and HLA in healthy donors. Produced via immunoSEQ multiplex PCR; TCRdb's table is partial and in-frame only. The sample includes 170,000 or so clones, 65% to 85% of them seen just once. Sequenced input: PBMCs. The receptors stem from a woman in her late teens or twenties in good health and CMV-seropositive. CDR3s include the opening cysteine and the closing phenylalanine or tryptophan.

V: TRBV28; J: TRBJ2-7; CDR3: CASSFGRGYEQYF
V: TRBV4-1; J: TRBJ1-1; CDR3: CASSQVHRFTEAFF
V: TRBV2; J: TRBJ2-1; CDR3: CASSASGGSSYNEQFF
V: TRBV7-2; J: TRBJ2-7; CDR3: CASSLGLSWTDIYEQYF
V: TRBV7-9; J: TRBJ1-5; CDR3: CASSLGDWGFNQPQHF
V: TRBV7-2; J: TRBJ2-7; CDR3: CASSLSAYEQYF
V: TRBV9; J: TRBJ1-5; CDR3: CASSVGHSPYSNQPQHF
V: TRBV9; J: TRBJ2-7; CDR3: CASSSGQDASYEQYF
V: TRBV6-1; J: TRBJ2-5; CDR3: CASRPDRAQETQYF
V: TRBV27; J: TRBJ2-7; CDR3: CASRSIRTYEQYF
V: TRBV2; J: TRBJ2-1; CDR3: CASSERLAGSTSYNEQFF
V: TRBV7-3; J: TRBJ2-2; CDR3: CASSLTTGGVHRGELFF
V: TRBV10-2; J: TRBJ1-6; CDR3: CASSEPGTGNNSPLHF
V: TRBV5-4; J: TRBJ2-5; CDR3: CASSLAGGGQETQYF
V: TRBV5-1; J: TRBJ1-5; CDR3: CASSLANPGGTQHF
V: TRBV27; J: TRBJ1-5; CDR3: CASSLIGGNQPQHF
V: TRBV9; J: TRBJ1-6; CDR3: CASSVAGAKNSPLHF
V: TRBV5-1; J: TRBJ2-7; CDR3: CASSSLDRGQYEQYF
V: TRBV5-4; J: TRBJ2-5; CDR3: CASSGYGHQFAEETQYF
V: TRBV14; J: TRBJ1-6; CDR3: CASSELGGSPLHF
V: TRBV10-3; J: TRBJ2-2; CDR3: CAIRERGDTGELFF
V: TRBV7-9; J: TRBJ1-2; CDR3: CASNVGGNYGYTF